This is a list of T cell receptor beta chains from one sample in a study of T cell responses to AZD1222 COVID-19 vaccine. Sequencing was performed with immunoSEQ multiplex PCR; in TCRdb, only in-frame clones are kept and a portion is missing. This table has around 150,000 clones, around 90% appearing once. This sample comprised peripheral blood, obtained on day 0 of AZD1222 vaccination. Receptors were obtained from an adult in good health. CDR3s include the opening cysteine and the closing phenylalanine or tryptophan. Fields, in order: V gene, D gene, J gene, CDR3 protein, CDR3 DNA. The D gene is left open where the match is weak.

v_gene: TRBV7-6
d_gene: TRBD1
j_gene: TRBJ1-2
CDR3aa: CASSLGRGRHYGYTF
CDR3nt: TGTGCCAGCAGCTTAGGCAGGGGGCGACACTATGGCTACACCTTC

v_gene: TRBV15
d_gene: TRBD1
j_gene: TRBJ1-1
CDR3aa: CATSIRTGWGGTEAFF
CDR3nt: TGTGCCACCAGCATCCGGACAGGTTGGGGGGGGACTGAAGCTTTCTTT

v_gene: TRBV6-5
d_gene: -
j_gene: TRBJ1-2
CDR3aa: CASSYSDRQYGYTF
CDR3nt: TGTGCCAGCAGTTACTCAGACAGACAGTATGGCTACACCTTC

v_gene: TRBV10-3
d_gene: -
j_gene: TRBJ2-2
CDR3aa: CASAGVLAGELFF
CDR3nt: TGTGCCTCCGCCGGGGTCCTCGCCGGGGAGCTGTTTTTT

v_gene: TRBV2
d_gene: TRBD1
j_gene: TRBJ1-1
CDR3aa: CASRDRGTEAFF
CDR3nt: TGTGCCAGCAGGGACAGGGGCACTGAAGCTTTCTTT

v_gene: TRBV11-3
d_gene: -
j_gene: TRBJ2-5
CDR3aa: CASSPGLGMQETQYF
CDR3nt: TGTGCCAGCAGCCCAGGGCTGGGGATGCAAGAGACCCAGTACTTC

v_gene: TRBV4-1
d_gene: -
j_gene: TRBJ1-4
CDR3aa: CASSQDPGTLEKLFF
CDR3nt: TGCGCCAGCAGCCAAGACCCCGGGACACTCGAAAAACTGTTTTTT

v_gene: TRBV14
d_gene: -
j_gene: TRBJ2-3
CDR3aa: CASSHFEGGTDTQYF
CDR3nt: TGTGCCAGCAGCCATTTTGAGGGTGGAACAGATACGCAGTATTTT

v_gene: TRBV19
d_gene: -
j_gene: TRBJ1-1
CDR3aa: CASTHWRGTNTEAFF
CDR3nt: TGTGCCAGTACCCACTGGAGGGGGACTAACACTGAAGCTTTCTTT

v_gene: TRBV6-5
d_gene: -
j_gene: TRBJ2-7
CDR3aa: CASRDNYEQYF
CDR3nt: TGTGCCAGCAGGGACAACTACGAGCAGTACTTC

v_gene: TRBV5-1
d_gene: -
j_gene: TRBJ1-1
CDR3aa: CASSLGAGNTEAFF
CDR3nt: TGCGCCAGCAGCTTGGGGGCAGGGAACACTGAAGCTTTCTTT

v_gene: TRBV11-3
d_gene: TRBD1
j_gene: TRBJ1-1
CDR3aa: CASSRQGTNTEAFF
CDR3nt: TGTGCCAGCAGTAGACAGGGTACAAACACTGAAGCTTTCTTT

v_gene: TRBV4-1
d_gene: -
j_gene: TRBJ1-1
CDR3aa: CASSQEGTRSRAFF
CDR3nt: TGCGCCAGCAGCCAAGAAGGGACAAGGAGTCGAGCTTTCTTT